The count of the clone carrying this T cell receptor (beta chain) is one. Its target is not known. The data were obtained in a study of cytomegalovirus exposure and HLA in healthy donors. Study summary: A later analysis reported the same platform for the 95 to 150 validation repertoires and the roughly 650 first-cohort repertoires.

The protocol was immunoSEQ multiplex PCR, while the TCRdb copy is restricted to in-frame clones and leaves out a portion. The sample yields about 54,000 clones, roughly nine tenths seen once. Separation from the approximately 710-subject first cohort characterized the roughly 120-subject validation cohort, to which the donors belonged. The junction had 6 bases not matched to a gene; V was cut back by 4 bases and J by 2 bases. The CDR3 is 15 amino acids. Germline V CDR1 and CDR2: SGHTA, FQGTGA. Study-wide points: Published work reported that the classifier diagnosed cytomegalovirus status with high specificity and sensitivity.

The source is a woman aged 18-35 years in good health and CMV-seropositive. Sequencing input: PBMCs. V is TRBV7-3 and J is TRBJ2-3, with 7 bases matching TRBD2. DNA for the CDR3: TGTGCCAGCAGCTCAGCGGGGTTTGTCACAGATACGCAGTATTTT. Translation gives CASSSAGFVTDTQYF.